The sequence of this T cell receptor (beta chain) was determined in a study of CD8 T cells in Susac syndrome. Regarding the study as a whole: It was acknowledged in the study that its TCR sequencing and HLA analysis involved a relatively small number of individuals.

V was clipped by 3 bases and J by 7 bases, with 12 bases between them. Germline V CDR1 and CDR2: LGHDT, YNNKEL (reference sequence). The CDR3 spans 13 residues. About this clonotype: The antigen remains undetermined.

The RNA, about 0.45 to 1 ug, was put through reverse transcription using random hexamers. Coverage of TCR beta CDR3 amplification by immunoSEQ multiplex PCR extended to 54 Vbeta and 13 Jbeta. Each CDR3 protein is one row after TCRdb ran MiXCR on the immunoSEQ multiplex PCR reads. Seen here are about 70,000 distinct CDR3 sequences, over 95% observed once, and the top ten hold 0.09% to 0.13%. The multiple sclerosis controls were treatment-naive patients affected by stable or active relapsing-remitting disease. Negative isolation yielded CD8+ and CD4+ T cells; FACS enriched TEMRA cells. The receptor was isolated from a human donor with multiple sclerosis. The chain uses TRBV3-1 and TRBJ2-5; D is unresolved. The sample consisted of CD4+ T cells from PBMCs. In DNA form, the CDR3 reads TGTGCCAGCAGCCAGAACGCGCTGGCGACCCAGTACTTC. The encoded protein is CASSQNALATQYF.